This paragraph covers one T cell receptor beta chain sequence. Its antigen is unidentified. This sample stems from a study of cytomegalovirus exposure and HLA in healthy donors. V lost 4 bases, J lost 8 bases, and 20 bases lay in between. CDR3 length: 14 residues. Germline assignment: CDR1 GTSNPN and CDR2 SVGIG (reference sequence). Study-level findings and limits: Cytomegalovirus status was reportedly diagnosed by the classifier with high specificity and sensitivity.

This PCR relied on a set of 60 Vbeta primers and 13 Jbeta primers. Produced via immunoSEQ multiplex PCR; TCRdb's table is partial and in-frame only. The sample shows tens of thousands of clones, about 68% of them seen only once. This clonotype was obtained from a woman between 45 and 60 years old in good health and CMV-seropositive. The sample taken for sequencing was PBMCs. The chain employs TRBV30 and TRBJ1-1; maybe TRBD1 (5 bases). For the CDR3, the DNA is TGTGCCTGGATCCCCGGACATCACGAGGTGGAAGCTTTCTTT. This encodes CAWIPGHHEVEAFF.